The rows below give T cell receptor beta chains drawn from one sample of a study of blood T cells in healthy people across ages. Each CDR3 protein is one row after TCRdb ran MiXCR on the 5' RACE reads. Of about 760,000 distinct CDR3 sequences listed, 25% were seen once; the top ten hold 9.4%. This same sample was also taken into another study, of T cells of mothers and their children.

Sequencing was performed on blood. The receptors shown here come from a boy under 18 in good health. Both conserved end residues are part of each CDR3.

TRBV18,TRBJ2-3,CASSEMSADTQYF
TRBV21-1,TRBJ2-7,CASSKAPTSGRAETPHEQYF
TRBV29-1,NA,CSVEDPRSGTQYF
TRBV15,TRBJ1-2,CATSRDRWQGGDYGYTF
TRBV28,TRBJ2-6,CASSSLTSGLSGANVLTF
TRBV28,TRBJ2-7,CASSHQALGQYF
TRBV27,TRBJ1-1,CASSSDRDSLTEAFF
TRBV20-1,NA,CSASEIGSSAANEQFF
TRBV5-1,TRBJ2-3,CASSLVTGFDTDTQYF
TRBV5-1,TRBJ2-7,CASSLTTGAHEQYF
TRBV7-2,TRBJ1-4,CASSLVAGTRTNEKLFF
TRBV3-1,TRBJ2-7,CASSQDANAGDEQYF
TRBV7-3,TRBJ2-6,CASSLVPTGPYLSGANVLTF
TRBV18,NA,CASSPGQSEQFF
TRBV7-9,TRBJ2-1,CASSWGTSGNEQFF
TRBV5-1,TRBJ2-1,CASSYTGANEQFF
TRBV10-2,TRBJ2-3,CASSEIVLAGSTDTQYF
TRBV6-5,TRBJ2-5,CASSYPNRGELQETQYF
TRBV5-1,TRBJ2-3,CASSSQGQTQYF
TRBV5-1,NA,CASSVGETGRGGGEQFF
TRBV7-8,TRBJ2-5,CASSLLGTAQETQYF
TRBV3-1,TRBJ2-1,CASSQAITYSYNEQFF
TRBV14,TRBJ1-2,CASSPWDREYTF
TRBV7-9,TRBJ1-1,CASSFPTEVVVTEAFF
TRBV7-2,TRBJ2-7,CASSSTSGGRYEQYF
TRBV10-3,TRBJ2-1,CAISPSSGGHHEQFF
TRBV7-9,TRBJ2-6,CASSASLGANVLTF
TRBV29-1,TRBJ2-5,CSVEAGVVETQYF
TRBV5-1,TRBJ2-5,CASRESWTGEFF
TRBV7-8,TRBJ2-5,CASSYRAFQETQYF
TRBV29-1,TRBJ1-4,CSVTSDRFNEKLFF
TRBV7-9,TRBJ2-5,CASSWGLEETQYF
TRBV7-2,TRBJ2-5,CASSLRSGFQETQYF
TRBV19,NA,CASSSPAGDSYEQYF
TRBV7-9,TRBJ2-1,CASTITTDPRNEQFF
TRBV27,TRBJ1-5,CASSPGPLNLPNQPQHF
TRBV7-9,TRBJ1-1,CASMGSTEAFF
TRBV6-1,TRBJ2-3,CASSLEGGIGTDTQYF
TRBV13,TRBJ2-7,CASSGSGTGRTYEQYF
TRBV7-7,TRBJ2-5,CASSLIPSGGETQYF
TRBV7-8,TRBJ2-7,CASSLNRGAVNEQYF
TRBV7-2,TRBJ2-5,CASSLGGTVVQETQYF
TRBV10-3,TRBJ1-1,CATLGVDAAFF
TRBV5-1,TRBJ2-1,CASSLYRAYNEQFF